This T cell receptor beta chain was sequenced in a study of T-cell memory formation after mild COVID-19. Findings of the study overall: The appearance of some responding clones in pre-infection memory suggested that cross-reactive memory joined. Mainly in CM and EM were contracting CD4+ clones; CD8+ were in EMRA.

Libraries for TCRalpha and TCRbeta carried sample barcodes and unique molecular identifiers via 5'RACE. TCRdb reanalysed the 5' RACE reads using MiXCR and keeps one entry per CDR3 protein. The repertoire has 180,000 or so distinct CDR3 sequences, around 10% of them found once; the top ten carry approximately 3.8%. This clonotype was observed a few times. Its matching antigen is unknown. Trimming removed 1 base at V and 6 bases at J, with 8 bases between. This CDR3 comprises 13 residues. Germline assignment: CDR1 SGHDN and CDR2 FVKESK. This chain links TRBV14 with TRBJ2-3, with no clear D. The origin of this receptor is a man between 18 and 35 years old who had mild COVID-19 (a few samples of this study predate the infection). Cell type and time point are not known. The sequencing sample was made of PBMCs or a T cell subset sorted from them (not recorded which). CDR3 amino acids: CASSQVSPDTQYF. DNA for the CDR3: TGTGCCAGCAGCCAAGTCTCCCCCGATACGCAGTATTTT.